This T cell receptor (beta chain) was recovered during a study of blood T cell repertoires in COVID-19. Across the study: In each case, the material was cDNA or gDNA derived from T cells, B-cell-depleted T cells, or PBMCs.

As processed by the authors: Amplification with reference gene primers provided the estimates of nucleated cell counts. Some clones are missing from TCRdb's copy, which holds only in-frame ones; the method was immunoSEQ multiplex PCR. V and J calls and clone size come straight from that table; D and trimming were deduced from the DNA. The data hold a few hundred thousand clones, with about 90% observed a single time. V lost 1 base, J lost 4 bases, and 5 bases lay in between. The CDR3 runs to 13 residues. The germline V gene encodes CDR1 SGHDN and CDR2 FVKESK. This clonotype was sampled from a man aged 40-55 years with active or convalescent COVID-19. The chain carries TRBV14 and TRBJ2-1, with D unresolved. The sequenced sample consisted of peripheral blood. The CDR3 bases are TGTGCCAGCAGCCAAGTATTGTACAATGAGCAGTTCTTC. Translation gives CASSQVLYNEQFF.